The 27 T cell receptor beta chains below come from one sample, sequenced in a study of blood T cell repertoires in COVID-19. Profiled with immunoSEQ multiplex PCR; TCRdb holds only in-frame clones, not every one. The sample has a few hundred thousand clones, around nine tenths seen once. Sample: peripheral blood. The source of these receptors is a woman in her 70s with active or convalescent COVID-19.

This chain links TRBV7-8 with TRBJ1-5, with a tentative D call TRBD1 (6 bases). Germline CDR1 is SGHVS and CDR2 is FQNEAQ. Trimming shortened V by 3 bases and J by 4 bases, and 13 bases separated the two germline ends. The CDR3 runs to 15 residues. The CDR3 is CASSFHRERNQPQHF. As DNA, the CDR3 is TGTGCCAGCAGCTTCCACAGGGAGCGAAATCAGCCCCAGCATTTT.

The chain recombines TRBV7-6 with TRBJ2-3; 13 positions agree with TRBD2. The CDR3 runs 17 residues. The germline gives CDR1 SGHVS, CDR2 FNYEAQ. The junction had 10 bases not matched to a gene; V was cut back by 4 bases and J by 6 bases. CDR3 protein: CASSSGTSGTSGDTQYF. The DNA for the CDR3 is TGTGCCAGCAGCTCCGGGACTAGCGGGACTTCGGGGGATACGCAGTATTTT.

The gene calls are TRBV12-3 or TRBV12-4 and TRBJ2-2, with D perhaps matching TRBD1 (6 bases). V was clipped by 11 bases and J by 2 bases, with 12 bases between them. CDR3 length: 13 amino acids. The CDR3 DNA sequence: TGTGCCGGAACCAGGGGAAACACCGGGGAGCTGTTTTTT. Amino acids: CAGTRGNTGELFF.

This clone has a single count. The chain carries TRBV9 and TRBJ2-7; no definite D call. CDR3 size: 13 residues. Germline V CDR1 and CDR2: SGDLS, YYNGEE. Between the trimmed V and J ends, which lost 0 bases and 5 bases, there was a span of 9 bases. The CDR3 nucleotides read TGTGCCAGCAGCGTAGGCGGCCAGAACGAGCAGTACTTC. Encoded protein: CASSVGGQNEQYF.

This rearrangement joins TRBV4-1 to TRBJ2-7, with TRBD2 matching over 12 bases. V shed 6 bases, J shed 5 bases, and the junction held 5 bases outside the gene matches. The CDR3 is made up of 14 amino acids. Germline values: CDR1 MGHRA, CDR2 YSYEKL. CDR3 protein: CASRLLAGGDEQYF. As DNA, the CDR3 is TGCGCCAGCAGGTTACTAGCGGGGGGAGACGAGCAGTACTTC.

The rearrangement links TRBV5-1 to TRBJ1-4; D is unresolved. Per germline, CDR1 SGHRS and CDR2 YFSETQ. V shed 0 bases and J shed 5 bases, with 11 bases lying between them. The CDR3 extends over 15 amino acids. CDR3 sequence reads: CASSLVGEGNEKLFF. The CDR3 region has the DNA TGCGCCAGCAGCTTGGTAGGTGAGGGAAATGAAAAACTGTTTTTT.

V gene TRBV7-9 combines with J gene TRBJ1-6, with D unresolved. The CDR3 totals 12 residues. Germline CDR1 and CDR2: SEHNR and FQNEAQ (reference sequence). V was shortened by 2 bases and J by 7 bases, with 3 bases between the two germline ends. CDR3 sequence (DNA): TGTGCCAGCAGCTTAAGCAATTCACCCCTCCACTTT. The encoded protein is CASSLSNSPLHF.

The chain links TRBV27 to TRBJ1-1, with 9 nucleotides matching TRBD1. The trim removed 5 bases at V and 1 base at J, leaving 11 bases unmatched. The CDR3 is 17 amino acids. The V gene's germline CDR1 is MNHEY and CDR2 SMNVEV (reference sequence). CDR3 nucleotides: TGTGCCAGCAGTCCGGACAGGGGCTACACCTCGAACACTGAAGCTTTCTTT. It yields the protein CASSPDRGYTSNTEAFF.

CDR3 protein: CASSPGGNQPQHF. As DNA, the CDR3 is TGTGCCAGCAGCCCAGGGGGCAATCAGCCCCAGCATTTT. The chain combines TRBV7-9 with TRBJ1-5; TRBD1 might be the D (6 bases). The CDR3 runs 13 residues. The V gene's germline CDR1 is SEHNR and CDR2 FQNEAQ (reference sequence). Trimming left V 5 bases short and J 2 bases short, with 7 bases between. The full variable domain, its missing parts supplied by reference TRBV7-9 and TRBJ1-5, is DTGVSQNPRHKITKRGQNVTFRCDPISEHNRLYWYRQTLGQGPEFLTYFQNEAQLEKSRLLSDRFSAERPKGSFSTLEIQRTEQGDSAMYLCASSPGGNQPQHFGDGTRLSIL.

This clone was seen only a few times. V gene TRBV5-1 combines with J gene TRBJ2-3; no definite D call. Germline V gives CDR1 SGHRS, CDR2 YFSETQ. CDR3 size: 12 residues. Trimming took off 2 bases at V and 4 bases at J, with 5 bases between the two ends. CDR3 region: CASSFRPDTQYF. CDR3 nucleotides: TGCGCCAGCAGCTTCAGGCCAGATACGCAGTATTTT.

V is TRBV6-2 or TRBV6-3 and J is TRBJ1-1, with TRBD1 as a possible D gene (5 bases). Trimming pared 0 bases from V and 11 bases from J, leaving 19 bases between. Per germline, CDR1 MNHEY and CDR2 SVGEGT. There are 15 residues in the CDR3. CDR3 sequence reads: CASSYSQGGALEAFF. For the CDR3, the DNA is TGTGCCAGCAGTTACTCGCAGGGTGGGGCCCTAGAGGCTTTCTTT.

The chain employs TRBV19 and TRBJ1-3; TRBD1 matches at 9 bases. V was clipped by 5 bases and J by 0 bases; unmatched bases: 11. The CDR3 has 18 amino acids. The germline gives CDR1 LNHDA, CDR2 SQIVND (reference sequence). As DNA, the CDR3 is TGTGCCAGTAGTCTACGGACAGGGGATTTTAGCTCTGGAAACACCATATATTTT. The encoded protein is CASSLRTGDFSSGNTIYF.

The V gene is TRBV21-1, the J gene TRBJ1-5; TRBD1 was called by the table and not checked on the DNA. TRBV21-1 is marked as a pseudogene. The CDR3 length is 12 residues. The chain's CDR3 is CASARVGQPQHF. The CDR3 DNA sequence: TGTGCCAGCGCCAGGGTAGGACAGCCCCAGCATTTT.

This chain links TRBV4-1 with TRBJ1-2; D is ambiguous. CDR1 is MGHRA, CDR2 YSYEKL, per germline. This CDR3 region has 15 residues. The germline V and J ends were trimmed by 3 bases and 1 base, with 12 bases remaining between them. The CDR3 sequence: CASSQPDGNNYGYTF. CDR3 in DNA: TGCGCCAGCAGCCAGCCGGACGGGAATAACTATGGCTACACCTTC.

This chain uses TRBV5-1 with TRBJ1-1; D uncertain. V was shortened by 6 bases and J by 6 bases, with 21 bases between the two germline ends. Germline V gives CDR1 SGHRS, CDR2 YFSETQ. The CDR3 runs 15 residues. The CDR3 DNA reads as TGCGCCAGCAAAGATTCCGGGTCGAGGTACCCTGAAGCTTTCTTT. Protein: CASKDSGSRYPEAFF. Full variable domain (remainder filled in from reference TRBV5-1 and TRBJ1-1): KAGVTQTPRYLIKTRGQQVTLSCSPISGHRSVSWYQQTPGQGLQFLFEYFSETQRNKGNFPGRFSGRQFSNSRSEMNVSTLELGDSALYLCASKDSGSRYPEAFFGQGTRLTVV.

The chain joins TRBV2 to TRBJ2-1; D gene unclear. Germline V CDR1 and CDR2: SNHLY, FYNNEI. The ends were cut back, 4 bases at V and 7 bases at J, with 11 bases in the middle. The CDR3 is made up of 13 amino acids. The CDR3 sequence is CASSVASENEQFF. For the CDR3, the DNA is TGTGCCAGCAGTGTGGCAAGCGAAAATGAGCAGTTCTTC.

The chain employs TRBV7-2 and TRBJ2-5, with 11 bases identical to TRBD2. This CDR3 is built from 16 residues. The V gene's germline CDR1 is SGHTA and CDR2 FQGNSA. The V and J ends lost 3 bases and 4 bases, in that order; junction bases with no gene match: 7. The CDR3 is CASSLTSGVVGETQYF. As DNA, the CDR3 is TGTGCCAGCAGCTTGACTAGCGGGGTAGTAGGAGAGACCCAGTACTTC. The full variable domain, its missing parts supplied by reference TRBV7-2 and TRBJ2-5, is GAGVSQSPSNKVTEKGKDVELRCDPISGHTALYWYRQSLGQGLEFLIYFQGNSAPDKSGLPSDRFSAERTGGSVSTLTIQRTQQEDSAVYLCASSLTSGVVGETQYFGPGTRLLVL.

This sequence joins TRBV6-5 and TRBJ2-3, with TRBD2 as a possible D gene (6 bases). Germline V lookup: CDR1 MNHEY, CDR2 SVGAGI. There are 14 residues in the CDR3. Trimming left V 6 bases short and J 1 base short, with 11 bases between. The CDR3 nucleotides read TGTGCCAGCAGGAGAGGCGGGGGCACAGATACGCAGTATTTT. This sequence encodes CASRRGGGTDTQYF.

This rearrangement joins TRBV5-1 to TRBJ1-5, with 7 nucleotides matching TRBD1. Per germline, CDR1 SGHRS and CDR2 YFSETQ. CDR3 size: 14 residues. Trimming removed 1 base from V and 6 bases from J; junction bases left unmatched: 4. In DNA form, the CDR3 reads TGCGCCAGCAGCTTGCAAGGGGGCGGTCAGCCCCAGCATTTT. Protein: CASSLQGGGQPQHF.

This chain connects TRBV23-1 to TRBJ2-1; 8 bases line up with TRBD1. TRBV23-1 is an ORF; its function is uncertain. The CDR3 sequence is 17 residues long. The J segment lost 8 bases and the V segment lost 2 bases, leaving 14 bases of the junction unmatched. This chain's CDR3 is CASSQDSSGTGSHEQFF. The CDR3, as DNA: TGCGCCAGCAGTCAAGACAGTTCCGGGACAGGCTCCCATGAGCAGTTCTTC.

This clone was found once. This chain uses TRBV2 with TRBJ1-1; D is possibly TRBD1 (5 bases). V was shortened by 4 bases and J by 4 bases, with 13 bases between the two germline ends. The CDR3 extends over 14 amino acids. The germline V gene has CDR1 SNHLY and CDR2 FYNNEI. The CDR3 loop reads CASSAQGSRTEAFF. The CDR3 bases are TGTGCCAGCAGTGCGCAGGGTTCTCGCACTGAAGCTTTCTTT.

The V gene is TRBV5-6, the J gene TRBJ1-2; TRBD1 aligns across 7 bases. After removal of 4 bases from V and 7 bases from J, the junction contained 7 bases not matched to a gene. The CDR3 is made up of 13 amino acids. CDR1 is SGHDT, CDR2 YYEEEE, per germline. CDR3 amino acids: CASSIGGGGGYTF. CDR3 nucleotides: TGTGCCAGCAGCATCGGAGGGGGCGGTGGCTACACCTTC.

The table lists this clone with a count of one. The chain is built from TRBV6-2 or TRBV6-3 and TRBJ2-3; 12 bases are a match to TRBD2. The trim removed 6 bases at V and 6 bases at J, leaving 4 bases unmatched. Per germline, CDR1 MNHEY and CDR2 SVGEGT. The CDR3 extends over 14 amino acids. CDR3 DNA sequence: TGTGCCAGCAGCTATACTAGCGGGAGGGATACGCAGTATTTT. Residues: CASSYTSGRDTQYF.

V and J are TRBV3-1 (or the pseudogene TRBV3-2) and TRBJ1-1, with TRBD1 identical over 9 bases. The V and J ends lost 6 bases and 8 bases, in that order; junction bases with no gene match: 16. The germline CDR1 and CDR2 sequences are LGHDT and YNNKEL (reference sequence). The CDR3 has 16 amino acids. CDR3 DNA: TGTGCCAGCAGTCGCTACTCCGGGACAGGGAGAACCGAAGCTTTCTTT. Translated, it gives CASSRYSGTGRTEAFF.

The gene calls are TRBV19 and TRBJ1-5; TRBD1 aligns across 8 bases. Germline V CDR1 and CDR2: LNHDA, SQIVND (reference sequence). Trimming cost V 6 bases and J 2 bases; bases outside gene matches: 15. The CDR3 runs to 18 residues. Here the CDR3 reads CASRTLTGDILRNQPQHF. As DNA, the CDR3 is TGTGCCAGTAGGACCTTGACAGGGGATATCCTTCGCAATCAGCCCCAGCATTTT.

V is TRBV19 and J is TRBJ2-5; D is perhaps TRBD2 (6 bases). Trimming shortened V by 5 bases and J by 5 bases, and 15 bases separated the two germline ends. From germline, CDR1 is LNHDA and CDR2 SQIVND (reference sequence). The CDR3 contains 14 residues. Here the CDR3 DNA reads TGTGCCAGTAGTGCCGGGATCCGGGGGGAGACCCAGTACTTC. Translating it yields CASSAGIRGETQYF.

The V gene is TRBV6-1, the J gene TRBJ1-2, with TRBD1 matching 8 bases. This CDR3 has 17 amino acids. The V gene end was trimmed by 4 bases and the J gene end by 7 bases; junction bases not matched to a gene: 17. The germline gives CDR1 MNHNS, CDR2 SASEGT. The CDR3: CASSGTSGQAFGVGYTF. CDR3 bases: TGTGCCAGCAGTGGGACCTCGGGACAGGCCTTCGGGGTTGGCTACACCTTC.